These 25 T cell receptor beta chains share one sample of origin, sequenced in a study of blood T cell repertoires in COVID-19. The data were produced by immunoSEQ multiplex PCR, yet TCRdb's version contains in-frame clones alone and is incomplete. The table shows under 90,000 clones, with around nine tenths occurring only once. The sequenced material came from peripheral blood. These receptor sequences come from a woman in her 50s with COVID-19, enrolled during active disease.

This chain connects TRBV27 to TRBJ2-1; 7 nucleotides match TRBD2. The CDR3 extends over 16 amino acids. V shed 2 bases and J 0 bases; nucleotides not matched to a gene: 4. Germline V gives CDR1 MNHEY, CDR2 SMNVEV (reference sequence). This chain's CDR3 is CASSLGLVSSYNEQFF. CDR3 coding DNA: TGTGCCAGCAGTTTAGGACTAGTGAGCTCCTACAATGAGCAGTTCTTC.

CDR3 in amino acids: CASSSPGQRTQYF. Written as DNA, the CDR3 is TGTGCCAGCAGTTCCCCGGGACAACGTACGCAGTATTTT. The J gene is TRBJ2-3, the V gene TRBV28; TRBD1 is a possible D gene (6 bases). Germline V gene data show CDR1 as MDHEN and CDR2 as SYDVKM. Trimming stripped 4 bases from V and 8 bases from J, with 13 bases between. The CDR3 spans 13 residues.

The chain joins TRBV2 to TRBJ1-6; D unclear. Between the trimmed V and J ends, which lost 7 bases and 10 bases, there was a span of 11 bases. Germline V lookup: CDR1 SNHLY, CDR2 FYNNEI. The CDR3 is 12 amino acids. CDR3 residues: CASTLSGSPLHF. CDR3 DNA sequence: TGTGCCAGCACATTATCGGGGTCACCCCTCCACTTT. Complete variable domain (other parts from reference TRBV2 and TRBJ1-6): EPEVTQTPSHQVTQMGQEVILRCVPISNHLYFYWYRQILGQKVEFLVSFYNNEISEKSEIFDDQFSVERPDGSNFTLKIRSTKLEDSAMYFCASTLSGSPLHFGNGTRLTVT.

This chain uses TRBV7-8 with TRBJ2-1, with a possible D match to TRBD1 (6 bases). The CDR3 sequence is 15 residues long. Trimming removed 5 bases from V and 0 bases from J, with 11 bases in between. Germline lookup yields CDR1 SGHVS and CDR2 FQNEAQ. CDR3 nucleotide sequence: TGTGCCAGCAGCGCCAGGGGCAGCTCCTACAATGAGCAGTTCTTC. It translates to CASSARGSSYNEQFF. Looking up the rest from reference TRBV7-8 and TRBJ2-1 gives the full variable domain: GAGVSQSPRYKVAKRGQDVALRCDPISGHVSLFWYQQALGQGPEFLTYFQNEAQLDKSGLPSDRFFAERPEGSVSTLKIQRTQQEDSAVYLCASSARGSSYNEQFFGPGTRLTVL.

V is TRBV7-2 and J is TRBJ2-7; maybe TRBD1 (7 bases). Germline lookup yields CDR1 SGHTA and CDR2 FQGNSA. This CDR3 region has 15 residues. Trimming cost V 5 bases and J 11 bases, with 25 bases left between them. The DNA of the CDR3 is TGTGCCAGCAGCCTACTGGAGGGACAGCTCCCCGTAAAGTACTTC. Translating it yields CASSLLEGQLPVKYF. Supplemented by reference TRBV7-2 and TRBJ2-7, the full variable domain reads GAGVSQSPSNKVTEKGKDVELRCDPISGHTALYWYRQSLGQGLEFLIYFQGNSAPDKSGLPSDRFSAERTGGSVSTLTIQRTQQEDSAVYLCASSLLEGQLPVKYFGPGTRLTVT.

CDR3 DNA sequence: TGCGCCAGCAGTCTGGACAGAGGCTATGGCTACACCTTC. Residues: CASSLDRGYGYTF. The chain has TRBV5-1 and TRBJ1-2, with D maybe TRBD1 (6 bases). Germline CDR1 is SGHRS and CDR2 is YFSETQ. The V and J ends lost 5 bases and 4 bases respectively, with 12 bases between them. The CDR3 runs to 13 residues.

The gene calls are TRBV10-3 and TRBJ1-3; a weak D match, TRBD1 (6 bases). Germline loops: CDR1 ENHRY, CDR2 SYGVKD. The CDR3 has 13 residues. V dropped 7 bases and J dropped 4 bases, with 11 bases sitting between them. The CDR3 bases are TGTGCCATCAAGCAGGGGCCCGGAAACACCATATATTTT. Protein sequence: CAIKQGPGNTIYF.

The V call is TRBV3-1 (or the pseudogene TRBV3-2), the J call TRBJ2-5; 8 bases are shared with TRBD2. The ends lost 6 bases at V and 3 bases at J; junction bases unmatched: 9. This CDR3 is 15 amino acids long. Per germline, CDR1 LGHDT and CDR2 YNNKEL (reference sequence). The CDR3: CASSHLSAGEETQYF. CDR3 nucleotide sequence: TGTGCCAGCAGTCACCTGTCAGCGGGAGAAGAGACCCAGTACTTC.

The V call is TRBV10-2, the J call TRBJ1-2; tentatively, D is TRBD1 (6 bases). Per germline, CDR1 WSHSY and CDR2 SAAADI. V shed 2 bases and J shed 7 bases, with 14 bases lying between them. This CDR3 spans 14 amino acids. The CDR3 is CASSEGGRLGGYTF. CDR3 DNA: TGCGCCAGCAGTGAGGGGGGCCGACTGGGTGGCTACACCTTC.

The chain is built from TRBV10-3 and TRBJ1-5, with 7 positions matching TRBD1. After removal of 10 bases from V and 5 bases from J, the junction contained 20 bases not matched to a gene. The germline V gene has CDR1 ENHRY and CDR2 SYGVKD. The CDR3 consists of 17 residues. The CDR3 spells CATSNRGRKGIDQPQHF. CDR3 DNA: TGTGCCACCTCAAACAGGGGACGGAAGGGGATTGATCAGCCCCAGCATTTT.

This clone was seen a single time. This rearrangement joins TRBV3-1 (or the pseudogene TRBV3-2) to TRBJ2-7; TRBD2 might be the D (6 bases). Germline V lookup: CDR1 LGHDT, CDR2 YNNKEL (reference sequence). The CDR3 sequence is 14 residues long. V lost 4 bases and J 5 bases, leaving 15 bases between the germline ends. CDR3 residues: CASSPRGTENEQYF. DNA of the CDR3: TGTGCCAGCAGCCCCCGCGGGACCGAGAACGAGCAGTACTTC.

The chain combines TRBV28 with TRBJ1-1, with 11 bases aligning to TRBD1. The CDR3 is 14 residues long. V shed 4 bases, J shed 5 bases, and the junction held 3 bases outside the gene matches. Germline-derived CDR1 and CDR2 are MDHEN and SYDVKM. This CDR3 is CASSWTGGETEAFF. CDR3 sequence (DNA): TGTGCCAGCAGTTGGACAGGGGGCGAGACTGAAGCTTTCTTT.

The chain couples TRBV7-8 to TRBJ2-7; D not resolved. Trimming stripped 5 bases from V and 0 bases from J, with 8 bases between. This CDR3 has 13 residues. Per germline, CDR1 SGHVS and CDR2 FQNEAQ. The CDR3 protein is CASSPRVSYEQYF. The DNA for the CDR3 is TGTGCCAGCAGCCCCCGGGTCTCCTACGAGCAGTACTTC.

The genes are TRBV25-1 and TRBJ2-1; possible D gene TRBD1, 6 bases. The CDR3 extends over 15 amino acids. The V gene lost 5 bases and the J gene lost 7 bases, with 18 bases spanning the gap. CDR1 MGHDK and CDR2 SYGVNS come from the germline V gene. Here the CDR3 reads CASSKTGLFQNEQFF. Written as DNA, the CDR3 is TGTGCCAGCAGTAAGACAGGTCTTTTCCAAAATGAGCAGTTCTTC.

This rearrangement joins TRBV7-8 to TRBJ2-5; a weak D match, TRBD2 (6 bases). Trimming stripped 5 bases from V and 0 bases from J, with 10 bases between. Germline CDR1 SGHVS, CDR2 FQNEAQ. This CDR3 contains 14 residues. CDR3 region: CASSVRDYQETQYF. The CDR3 DNA reads TGTGCCAGCAGCGTCCGGGACTACCAAGAGACCCAGTACTTC.

The chain has TRBV4-2 and TRBJ1-4; D is unresolved. Germline V CDR1 and CDR2: LGHNA, YNFKEQ. V was trimmed by 0 bases and J by 6 bases, leaving 11 bases between them. This CDR3 region has 15 residues. The CDR3 region has the DNA TGTGCCAGCAGCCAAGAGGAACAGAGAGATGAAAAACTGTTTTTT. Translation: CASSQEEQRDEKLFF.

In DNA form, the CDR3 reads TGTGCCAGCAGTTCGGGACAGGGCCGAGCCTATGGCTACACCTTC. Its protein product is CASSSGQGRAYGYTF. This sequence joins TRBV3-1 (or the pseudogene TRBV3-2) and TRBJ1-2; 9 bases are a match to TRBD1. V shed 6 bases and J 4 bases; nucleotides not matched to a gene: 9. The CDR3 is made up of 15 amino acids. The V gene's germline CDR1 is LGHDT and CDR2 YNNKEL (reference sequence).

This chain links TRBV25-1 with TRBJ1-6; D possibly corresponds to TRBD1 (6 bases). Trimming took 5 bases from V and 7 from J, leaving 21 bases between them. Germline CDR1 reads MGHDK; CDR2 reads SYGVNS. This CDR3 is built from 17 residues. For the CDR3, the DNA is TGTGCCAGCAGTCCGACGCATCAGGGGTGGTACAATTCACCCCTCCACTTT. Translating it yields CASSPTHQGWYNSPLHF.

The chain carries TRBV11-3 and TRBJ1-3; 7 nucleotides agree with TRBD1. Germline CDR1 SGHNT, CDR2 YENEEA. This CDR3 region has 18 residues. V lost 5 bases to trimming and J lost 0 bases; unmatched junction nucleotides: 13. The CDR3 nucleotides are TGTGCCAGCAGCGCTCGACAGGGAACCATCTTCTCTGGAAACACCATATATTTT. It is translated as CASSARQGTIFSGNTIYF.

This clone was recorded once. This rearrangement joins TRBV7-2 to TRBJ1-4; D possibly corresponds to TRBD1 (5 bases). The CDR3 spans 15 residues. Per the germline V gene, CDR1 is SGHTA and CDR2 is FQGNSA. V was clipped by 1 base and J by 3 bases, with 9 bases between them. The CDR3 loop is CASSLVRAANEKLFF. CDR3 bases: TGTGCCAGCAGCTTAGTCAGGGCTGCTAATGAAAAACTGTTTTTT.

The chain has TRBV2 and TRBJ1-5, with a weak D call TRBD1 (5 bases). CDR3 length equals 14 residues. Germline V gene data show CDR1 as SNHLY and CDR2 as FYNNEI. V lost 1 base and J lost 4, with 8 bases in between. CDR3 amino acids: CASSEGQLNQPQHF. For the CDR3, the DNA is TGTGCCAGCAGTGAAGGACAGCTTAATCAGCCCCAGCATTTT.

The rearrangement uses TRBV3-1 (or the pseudogene TRBV3-2) and TRBJ2-3; D unclear. The CDR3 totals 15 residues. CDR1 and CDR2 from the germline V gene are LGHDT and YNNKEL (reference sequence). Trimming removed 4 bases from V and 5 bases from J, with 16 bases in between. The CDR3, as DNA: TGTGCCAGCAGCCTCGCCAGAAAAGCAGGAGATACGCAGTATTTT. It encodes CASSLARKAGDTQYF.

This chain links TRBV6-5 with TRBJ2-1; a weak D match, TRBD1 (5 bases). The CDR3 consists of 15 residues. V was shortened by 6 bases and J by 4 bases, with 16 bases between the two germline ends. Germline assignment: CDR1 MNHEY and CDR2 SVGAGI. The CDR3 DNA is TGTGCCAGCAGGTTACAGGAGTTTGGGTACAATGAGCAGTTCTTC. Its protein is CASRLQEFGYNEQFF.

The chain couples TRBV28 to TRBJ2-1; 10 nucleotides agree with TRBD1. The CDR3 length is 15 residues. J lost 6 bases, V lost 4 bases, and 6 bases had no gene match. Germline V CDR1 and CDR2: MDHEN, SYDVKM. Here the CDR3 DNA reads TGTGCCAGCAGTTCGGGGGGACAGGGGTCCAATGAGCAGTTCTTC. It translates to CASSSGGQGSNEQFF.

The table lists this clone with a few counts. The genes are TRBV6-5 and TRBJ2-1, with 7 bases lining up with TRBD2. The CDR3 runs 14 residues. Germline CDR1 reads MNHEY; CDR2 reads SVGAGI. With V trimmed by 7 bases and J by 3 bases, 6 bases remained unmatched. CDR3 amino acids: CASTQAGNYNEQFF. DNA of the CDR3: TGTGCCAGCACCCAAGCGGGAAACTACAATGAGCAGTTCTTC.